The 6 T cell receptor beta chains below were found in one sample sequenced in a study of cytomegalovirus exposure and HLA in healthy donors. PCR amplification relied on 60 Vbeta primers (plus 13 Jbeta primers). The data were produced by immunoSEQ multiplex PCR, yet TCRdb's version contains in-frame clones alone and is incomplete. In the table there are over 200,000 clones, 77% of which are singletons. Sequences were obtained from PBMCs. The receptors were gathered from a woman aged 55-69 years in good health and CMV-seropositive.

This clone came up a few times. This chain uses TRBV9 with TRBJ2-2, with 8 bases identical to TRBD2. The CDR3 runs to 16 residues. Germline V gives CDR1 SGDLS, CDR2 YYNGEE. Unmatched junction bases numbered 8, after V lost 0 bases and J lost 7 bases. The DNA of the CDR3 is TGTGCCAGCAGCGTAGCCCCAGCGGGGGTAAGCGGGGAGCTGTTTTTT. It yields the protein CASSVAPAGVSGELFF.

The V and J genes are TRBV11-3 and TRBJ2-1, with 14 bases fitting TRBD2. The germline V gene has CDR1 SGHNT and CDR2 YENEEA. The CDR3 is made up of 16 amino acids. V was pared by 1 base and J by 8 bases, with 4 bases of the junction left unmatched. The CDR3 DNA reads TGTGCCAGCAGCTTAGGGACTAGCGGGGGGTGGGATGAGCAGTTCTTC. Protein: CASSLGTSGGWDEQFF.

The rearrangement joins TRBV19 to TRBJ2-5, with a tentative D call TRBD2 (6 bases). The DNA end lines up better with TRBJ2-7; the J call may be wrong. Germline V gene sequence: CDR1 LNHDA, CDR2 SQIVND (reference sequence). CDR3 length: 14 residues. The CDR3, as DNA: TGTGCCAGTAGTAGCCTGGGACTCGCCTACGAGCAGTACTTC. Its protein is CASSSLGLAYEQYF.

V and J are TRBV5-5 and TRBJ1-2; 9 nucleotides line up with TRBD1. The CDR3 is 14 residues long. Germline V gene lookup returns CDR1 SGHKS and CDR2 YYEKEE (reference sequence). The trim removed 2 bases at V and 7 bases at J, leaving 6 bases unmatched. This chain's CDR3 is CASSLTGGAVGYTF. The CDR3 nucleotides are TGTGCCAGCAGCTTAACAGGGGGCGCGGTTGGCTACACCTTC.

The chain carries TRBV6-1 and TRBJ1-3; 9 bases map to TRBD1. J gave up 6 bases and V 2 bases, and 2 bases lay outside the gene matches. The CDR3 length is 14 residues. Per germline, CDR1 MNHNS and CDR2 SASEGT. CDR3 amino acids: CASSEWDRVNTIYF. CDR3 bases: TGTGCCAGCAGTGAATGGGACAGGGTAAACACCATATATTTT.

This clone came up once. The genes are TRBV9 and TRBJ1-3; D might be TRBD1 (6 bases). The CDR3 runs to 15 residues. Trimming took 0 bases from V and 2 from J, leaving 9 bases between them. The germline CDR1 and CDR2 sequences are SGDLS and YYNGEE. The CDR3 loop reads CASSVAQGTGNTIYF. The CDR3, as DNA: TGTGCCAGCAGCGTAGCACAGGGTACTGGAAACACCATATATTTT.